The T cell receptor (beta chain) described here comes from a study of PD-1 blockade in classical Hodgkin lymphoma. The study's findings and limits: Diminished baseline TCR diversity has been reported in newly diagnosed patients relative to healthy donors.

This CDR3 is 16 amino acids long. Germline V gene lookup returns CDR1 MGHRA and CDR2 YSYEKL. V was pared by 4 bases and J by 5 bases, with 9 bases of the junction left unmatched. With no exception, relapse followed autologous stem cell transplantation in all patients, and brentuximab vedotin exposure varied. CD8+ T cells were isolated from thawed PBMCs by magnetic negative selection. Measured with immunoSEQ multiplex PCR; TCRdb has only the in-frame clones, and not every one. This sample has around 6,100 clones, with 45% to 65% found just once. This clone was observed once. Its antigen is not identified.

This receptor was obtained from a human donor with classical Hodgkin lymphoma. The sample consisted of CD8+ T cells from blood, taken at baseline. V gene TRBV4-1 combines with J gene TRBJ2-5; TRBD2 matches 11 bases. Written as DNA, the CDR3 is TGCGCCAGCAGCCGGGGACTAGCGGAGGGGGTGGAGACCCAGTACTTC. This sequence encodes CASSRGLAEGVETQYF.